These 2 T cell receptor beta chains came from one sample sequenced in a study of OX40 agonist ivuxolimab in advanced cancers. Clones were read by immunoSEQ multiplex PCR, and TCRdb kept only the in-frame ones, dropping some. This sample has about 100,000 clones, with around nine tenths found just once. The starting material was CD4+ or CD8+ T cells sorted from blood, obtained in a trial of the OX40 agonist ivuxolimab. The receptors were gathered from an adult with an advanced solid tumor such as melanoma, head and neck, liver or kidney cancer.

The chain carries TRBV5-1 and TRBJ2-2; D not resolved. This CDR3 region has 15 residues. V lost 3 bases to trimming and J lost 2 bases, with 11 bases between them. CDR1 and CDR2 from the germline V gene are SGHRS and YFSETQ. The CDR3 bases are TGCGCCAGCAGCTCGAACTCTGGCAACACCGGGGAGCTGTTTTTT. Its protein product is CASSSNSGNTGELFF.

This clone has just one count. The CDR3 here is CASSLSGPGASTDTQYF. The CDR3 DNA follows: TGTGCCAGCAGTTTAAGTGGCCCAGGAGCTAGCACAGATACGCAGTATTTT. The chain carries TRBV28 and TRBJ2-3; D gene unclear. Deletions cut 2 bases from V and 0 bases from J, with 15 bases between. This CDR3 comprises 17 residues. Germline V lookup: CDR1 MDHEN, CDR2 SYDVKM. The complete variable domain, with remaining parts taken from reference TRBV28 and TRBJ2-3, reads DVKVTQSSRYLVKRTGEKVFLECVQDMDHENMFWYRQDPGLGLRLIYFSYDVKMKEKGDIPEGYSVSREKKERFSLILESASTNQTSMYLCASSLSGPGASTDTQYFGPGTRLTVL.